This TCR beta chain was profiled in a study of cytomegalovirus exposure and HLA in healthy donors. Study findings and constraints: High specificity and sensitivity for cytomegalovirus status were reported for the classifier.

This clone showed up just once. Its target is not known. Using immunoSEQ multiplex PCR, the repertoire was profiled, and TCRdb retains in-frame clones only, with some absent. The sample shows 78,000 or so clones, 90% to 96% of them seen only once. Trimming pared 5 bases from V and 8 bases from J, leaving 16 bases between. The CDR3 consists of 14 residues. Germline V CDR1 and CDR2: SGHTA, FQGNSA. The chain employs TRBV7-2 and TRBJ1-5; D is undetermined. The receptor comes from a man younger than 35 in good health and CMV-seropositive. The specimen was PBMCs. DNA of the CDR3: TGTGCCAGCAGCGATGGGAGCCCCGTCGAGCCCCAGCATTTT. Translation gives CASSDGSPVEPQHF.